This entry lists 12 T cell receptor beta chains sequenced from one sample in a study of CD8+ T cells in alopecia areata. RNA extraction and reverse transcription yielded cDNA as sequencing template. Generated by immunoSEQ multiplex PCR, the TCRdb table keeps only in-frame clones and is missing some. The table shows about 120,000 clones, with around two fifths occurring only once. The sample comprised CD4+ T cells sorted from blood. These receptors came from a human donor with alopecia areata.

V usage is TRBV14 and J usage is TRBJ1-6; D uncertain. Trimming stripped 6 bases from V and 10 bases from J, with 13 bases between. The CDR3 extends over 13 amino acids. Per the germline V gene, CDR1 is SGHDN and CDR2 is FVKESK. The CDR3 nucleotides read TGTGCCAGCAGATCCCGTCAGCAGTCACCCCTCCACTTT. It yields the protein CASRSRQQSPLHF. Using reference TRBV14 and TRBJ1-6 for the parts outside the CDR3, the full variable domain is EAGVTQFPSHSVIEKGQTVTLRCDPISGHDNLYWYRRVMGKEIKFLLHFVKESKQDESGMPNNRFLAERTGGTYSTLKVQPAELEDSGVYFCASRSRQQSPLHFGNGTRLTVT.

The chain is built from TRBV5-1 and TRBJ2-7; D remains ambiguous. Trimming cost V 0 bases and J 7 bases, with 11 bases left between them. Germline CDR1 and CDR2: SGHRS and YFSETQ. There are 13 residues in the CDR3. CDR3 sequence: CASSLDPTAEQYF. The CDR3 nucleotides read TGCGCCAGCAGCTTGGATCCGACCGCTGAGCAGTACTTC.

Here the CDR3 DNA reads TGCAGCGTTGAGGGACGCTTAGGCTACAATGAGCAGTTCTTC. Translated, it gives CSVEGRLGYNEQFF. The chain links TRBV29-1 to TRBJ2-1; D could derive from TRBD1 or TRBD2 (5 bases each). From germline, CDR1 is SQVTM and CDR2 ANQGSEA. The V gene lost 3 bases and the J gene lost 3 bases, with 12 bases spanning the gap. There are 14 residues in the CDR3.

The chain joins TRBV29-1 to TRBJ2-3; TRBD2 aligns across 7 bases. Unmatched junction bases numbered 4, after V lost 4 bases and J lost 0 bases. This CDR3 has 14 amino acids. The germline CDR1 and CDR2 sequences are SQVTM and ANQGSEA. CDR3 amino acids: CSVARLASTDTQYF. DNA of the CDR3: TGCAGCGTTGCACGACTAGCAAGCACAGATACGCAGTATTTT.

The chain recombines TRBV27 with TRBJ1-2, with D possibly TRBD1 on 5 matching bases. Trimming removed 7 bases from V and 4 bases from J, with 13 bases in between. The CDR3 totals 13 residues. Per the germline V gene, CDR1 is MNHEY and CDR2 is SMNVEV (reference sequence). CDR3: CASTPGLGYGYTF. The CDR3 nucleotides are TGTGCCAGCACCCCGGGACTAGGCTATGGCTACACCTTC.

Concerning this clone: The same CDR3 arises from other DNA sequences in this sample as well. V is TRBV4-3 and J is TRBJ1-1; 8 positions agree with TRBD1. J was trimmed by 0 bases and V by 3 bases; bases with no gene match: 3. Germline V lookup: CDR1 LGHNA, CDR2 YSLEER. The CDR3 is 15 residues long. CDR3 coding DNA: TGCGCCAGCAGCCAGGACAGGGTAATGAACACTGAAGCTTTCTTT. This encodes CASSQDRVMNTEAFF.

This clone has more than one count but fewer than ten. The genes are TRBV15 and TRBJ1-1, with D perhaps TRBD1 (5 bases). The germline V gene encodes CDR1 LNHNV and CDR2 YYDKDF (reference sequence). Deletions cut 5 bases from V and 7 bases from J, with 17 bases between. CDR3 length: 14 amino acids. Here the CDR3 DNA reads TGTGCCACCAGCTATGGTCGACAGCGCTATGAAGCTTTCTTT. Translated, it gives CATSYGRQRYEAFF.

About this clone: The same CDR3 also results from other DNA sequences found in this sample. The V call is TRBV18, the J call TRBJ2-3; unclear D gene. The CDR3 has 12 residues. CDR1 is KGHSH, CDR2 LQKENI, per germline. Trimming took 3 bases from V and 5 from J, leaving 6 bases between them. CDR3 bases: TGTGCCAGCTCACCGACGGGAGATACGCAGTATTTT. Its translation: CASSPTGDTQYF.

J is TRBJ2-7 and V is TRBV19; 7 nucleotides agree with TRBD1. The germline V gene encodes CDR1 LNHDA and CDR2 SQIVND (reference sequence). Germline trimming cut 1 base from V and 2 bases from J; bases unmatched to any gene: 5. The CDR3 loop spans 15 amino acids. CDR3 DNA: TGTGCCAGTAGTATAGCGGAGCAGGGGGCCTACGAGCAGTACTTC. Its translation is CASSIAEQGAYEQYF. Filled out from reference TRBV19 and TRBJ2-7, the complete variable domain reads DGGITQSPKYLFRKEGQNVTLSCEQNLNHDAMYWYRQDPGQGLRLIYYSQIVNDFQKGDIAEGYSVSREKKESFPLTVTSAQKNPTAFYLCASSIAEQGAYEQYFGPGTRLTVT.

J is TRBJ1-2 and V is TRBV2; D is unresolved. Germline V gene sequence: CDR1 SNHLY, CDR2 FYNNEI. The CDR3 is 13 residues long. Trimming stripped 0 bases from V and 4 bases from J, with 6 bases between. Written as DNA, the CDR3 is TGTGCCAGCAGTGAAGCAGGCCGCTATGGCTACACCTTC. Protein sequence: CASSEAGRYGYTF.

This clone was recorded a few times. The chain employs TRBV29-1 and TRBJ2-5; D uncertain. Germline CDR1 SQVTM, CDR2 ANQGSEA. V shed 6 bases and J shed 2 bases, with 13 bases lying between them. This CDR3 has 13 residues. The CDR3 coding sequence is TGCAGCGTAGCCACAGATGTGCAAGAGACCCAGTACTTC. Amino acid sequence: CSVATDVQETQYF. The full variable domain, rest sourced from reference TRBV29-1 and TRBJ2-5, is SAVISQKPSRDICQRGTSLTIQCQVDSQVTMMFWYRQQPGQSLTLIATANQGSEATYESGFVIDKFPISRPNLTFSTLTVSNMSPEDSSIYLCSVATDVQETQYFGPGTRLLVL.

The CDR3 loop reads CASSSGKAALYEQYF. The CDR3 nucleotides read TGTGCCAGCAGTTCAGGGAAGGCGGCGCTCTACGAGCAGTACTTC. The chain is built from TRBV28 and TRBJ2-7, with D tentatively TRBD1 (5 bases). V gave up 4 bases and J gave up 3 bases, with 16 bases separating them. CDR1 and CDR2 (germline): MDHEN, SYDVKM. CDR3 length: 15 amino acids.